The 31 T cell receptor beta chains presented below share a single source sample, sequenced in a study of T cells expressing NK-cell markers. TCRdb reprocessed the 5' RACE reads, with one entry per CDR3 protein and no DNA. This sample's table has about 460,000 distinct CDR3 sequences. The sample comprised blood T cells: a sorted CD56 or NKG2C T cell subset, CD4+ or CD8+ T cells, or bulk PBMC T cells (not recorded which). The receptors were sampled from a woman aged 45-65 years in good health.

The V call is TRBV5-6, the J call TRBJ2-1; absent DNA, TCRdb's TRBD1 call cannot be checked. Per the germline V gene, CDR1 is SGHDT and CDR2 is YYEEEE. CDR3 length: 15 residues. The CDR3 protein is CASSLVGVQGDEQFF.

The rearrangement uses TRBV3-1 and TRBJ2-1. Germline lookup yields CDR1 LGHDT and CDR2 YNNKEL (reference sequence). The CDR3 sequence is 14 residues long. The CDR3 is CASSQEDGVHEQFF.

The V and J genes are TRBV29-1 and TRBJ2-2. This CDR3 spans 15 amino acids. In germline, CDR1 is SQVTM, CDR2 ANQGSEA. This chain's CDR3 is CSGGMKVEDSGELFF.

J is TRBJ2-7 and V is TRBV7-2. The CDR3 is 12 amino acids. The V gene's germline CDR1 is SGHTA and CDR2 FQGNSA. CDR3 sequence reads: CASGGTTYEQYF. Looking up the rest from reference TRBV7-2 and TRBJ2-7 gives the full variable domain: GAGVSQSPSNKVTEKGKDVELRCDPISGHTALYWYRQSLGQGLEFLIYFQGNSAPDKSGLPSDRFSAERTGGSVSTLTIQRTQQEDSAVYLCASGGTTYEQYFGPGTRLTVT.

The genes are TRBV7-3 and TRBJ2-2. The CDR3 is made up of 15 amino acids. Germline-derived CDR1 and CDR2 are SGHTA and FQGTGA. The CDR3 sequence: CASTNNPTVSGELFF.

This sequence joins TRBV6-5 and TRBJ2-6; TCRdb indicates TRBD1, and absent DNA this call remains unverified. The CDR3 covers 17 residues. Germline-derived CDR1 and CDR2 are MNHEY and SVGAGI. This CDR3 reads CASSYVVRGSGANVLTF.

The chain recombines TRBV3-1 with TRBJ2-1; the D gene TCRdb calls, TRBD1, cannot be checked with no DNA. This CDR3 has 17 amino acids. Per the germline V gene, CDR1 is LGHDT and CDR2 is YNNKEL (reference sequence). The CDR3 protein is CASSQAGTGGLYNEQFF.

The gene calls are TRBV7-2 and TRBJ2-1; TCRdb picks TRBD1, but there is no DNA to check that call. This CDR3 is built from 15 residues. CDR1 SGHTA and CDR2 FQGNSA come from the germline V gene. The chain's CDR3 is CASSLSEGGYNEQFF.

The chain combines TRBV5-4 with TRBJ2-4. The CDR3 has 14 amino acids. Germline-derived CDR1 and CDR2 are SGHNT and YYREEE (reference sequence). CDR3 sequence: CASSLDPAKNIQYF.

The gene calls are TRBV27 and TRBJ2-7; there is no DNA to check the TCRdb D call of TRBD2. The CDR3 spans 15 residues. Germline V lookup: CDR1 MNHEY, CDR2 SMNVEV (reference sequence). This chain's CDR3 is CASSSTSGGLREQYF.

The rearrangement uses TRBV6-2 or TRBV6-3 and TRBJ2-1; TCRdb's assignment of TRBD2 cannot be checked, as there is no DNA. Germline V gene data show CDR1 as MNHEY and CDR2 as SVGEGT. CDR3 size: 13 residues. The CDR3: CASSIQRGGEQFF.

The CDR3 is CATSRDYEQFF. J is TRBJ2-1 and V is TRBV24-1; TCRdb returns TRBD1, unconfirmable since there is no DNA. Germline CDR1 KGHDR, CDR2 SFDVKD. The CDR3 consists of 11 residues.

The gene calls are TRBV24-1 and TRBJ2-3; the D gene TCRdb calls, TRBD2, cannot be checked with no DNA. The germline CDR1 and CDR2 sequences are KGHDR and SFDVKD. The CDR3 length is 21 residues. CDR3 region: CATTNLRGAFTLAGGTDTQYF.

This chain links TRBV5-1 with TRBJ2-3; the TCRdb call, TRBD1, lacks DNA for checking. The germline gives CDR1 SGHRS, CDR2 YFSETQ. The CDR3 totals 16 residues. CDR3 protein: CASSVQGARRTDTQYF.

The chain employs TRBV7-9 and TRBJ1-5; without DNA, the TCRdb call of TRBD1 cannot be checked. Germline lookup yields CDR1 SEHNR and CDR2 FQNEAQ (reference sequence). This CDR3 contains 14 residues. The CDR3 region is CASSRGESNQPQHF.

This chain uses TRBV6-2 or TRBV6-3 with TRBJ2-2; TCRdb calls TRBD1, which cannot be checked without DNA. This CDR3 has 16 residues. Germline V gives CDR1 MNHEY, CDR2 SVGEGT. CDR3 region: CASRRSGTGPTGELFF.

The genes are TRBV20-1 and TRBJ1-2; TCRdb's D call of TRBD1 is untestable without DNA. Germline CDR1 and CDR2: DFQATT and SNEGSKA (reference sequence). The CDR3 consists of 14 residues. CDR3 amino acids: CSPLPWTGVYGYTF.

The CDR3 sequence: CASSLVRVYNEQFF. The V gene is TRBV12-3 or TRBV12-4, the J gene TRBJ2-1. The CDR3 is made up of 14 amino acids.

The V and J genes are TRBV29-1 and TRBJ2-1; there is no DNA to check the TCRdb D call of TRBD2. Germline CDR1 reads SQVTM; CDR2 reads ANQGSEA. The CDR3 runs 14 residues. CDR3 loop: CSVRIAASYNEQFF.

The CDR3 reads CASSNGTITEAFF. The chain joins TRBV5-1 to TRBJ1-1; there is no DNA to check the TCRdb D call of TRBD1. Germline-derived CDR1 and CDR2 are SGHRS and YFSETQ. The CDR3 extends over 13 amino acids.

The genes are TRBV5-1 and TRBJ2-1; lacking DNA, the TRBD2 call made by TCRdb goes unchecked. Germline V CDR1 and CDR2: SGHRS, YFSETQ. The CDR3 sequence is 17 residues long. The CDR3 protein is CASSLAVAGPLGNEQFF.

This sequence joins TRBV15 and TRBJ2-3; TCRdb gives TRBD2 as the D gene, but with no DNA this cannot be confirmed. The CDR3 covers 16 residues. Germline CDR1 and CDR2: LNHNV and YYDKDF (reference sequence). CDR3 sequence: CATSRDSSGSPDTQYF.

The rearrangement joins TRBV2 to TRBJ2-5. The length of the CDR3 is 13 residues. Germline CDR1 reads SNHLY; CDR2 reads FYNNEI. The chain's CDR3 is CASSQGWVETQYF.

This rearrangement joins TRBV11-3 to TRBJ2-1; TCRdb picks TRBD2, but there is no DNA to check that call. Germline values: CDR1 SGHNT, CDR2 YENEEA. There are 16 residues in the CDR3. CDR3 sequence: CASSSPEGFWDNEQFF.

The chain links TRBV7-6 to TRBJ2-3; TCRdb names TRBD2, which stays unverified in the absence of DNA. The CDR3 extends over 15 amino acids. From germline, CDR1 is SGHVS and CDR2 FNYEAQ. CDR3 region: CASRPSGSSTDTQYF.

CDR3: CATSRPRDTGELFF. The chain is built from TRBV24-1 and TRBJ2-2; TCRdb indicates TRBD1, and absent DNA this call remains unverified. The CDR3 is 14 residues long. In germline, CDR1 is KGHDR, CDR2 SFDVKD.

Here the CDR3 reads CASSLESREQFF. V and J are TRBV11-3 and TRBJ2-1. There are 12 residues in the CDR3. The germline CDR1 and CDR2 sequences are SGHNT and YENEEA.

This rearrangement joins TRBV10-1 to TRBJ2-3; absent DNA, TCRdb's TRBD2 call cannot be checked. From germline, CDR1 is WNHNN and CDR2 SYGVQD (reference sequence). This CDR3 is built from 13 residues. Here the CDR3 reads CASSESGSNTQYF.

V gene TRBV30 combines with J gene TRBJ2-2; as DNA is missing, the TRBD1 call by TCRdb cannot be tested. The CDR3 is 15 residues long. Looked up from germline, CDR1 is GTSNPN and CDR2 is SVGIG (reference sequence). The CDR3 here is CAWRLPDRNTGELFF.

CDR3 protein: CASSRGGSPDTQYF. J is TRBJ2-3 and V is TRBV5-1; TCRdb indicates TRBD2, and absent DNA this call remains unverified. This CDR3 contains 14 residues. Germline V gives CDR1 SGHRS, CDR2 YFSETQ.

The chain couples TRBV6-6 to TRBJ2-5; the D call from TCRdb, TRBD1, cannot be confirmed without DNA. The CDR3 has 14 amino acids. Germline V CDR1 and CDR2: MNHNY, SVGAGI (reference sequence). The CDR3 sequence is CASSYWRGGETQYF.